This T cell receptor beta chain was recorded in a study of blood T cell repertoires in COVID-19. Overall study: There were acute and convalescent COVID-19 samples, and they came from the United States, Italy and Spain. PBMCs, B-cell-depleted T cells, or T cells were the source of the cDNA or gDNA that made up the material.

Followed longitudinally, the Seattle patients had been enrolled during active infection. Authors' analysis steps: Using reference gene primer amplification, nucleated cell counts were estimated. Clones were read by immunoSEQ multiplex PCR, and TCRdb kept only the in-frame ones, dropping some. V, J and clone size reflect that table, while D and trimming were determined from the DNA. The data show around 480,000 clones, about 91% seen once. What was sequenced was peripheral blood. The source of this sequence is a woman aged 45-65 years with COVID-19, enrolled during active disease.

The CDR3 here is CASSLLPENTGELFF. CDR3 DNA sequence: TGTGCCAGTAGCTTATTGCCAGAAAACACCGGGGAGCTGTTTTTT. The rearrangement joins TRBV19 to TRBJ2-2; D is unresolved. CDR3 length: 15 amino acids. In germline, CDR1 is LNHDA, CDR2 SQIVND (reference sequence). V was cut by 6 bases and J by 2 bases, with 13 bases left in between.